This T cell receptor (beta chain) was captured in a study of long-term antiretroviral therapy in people with HIV. Points from the study as a whole: CDR3 lengths in HIV samples spanned a narrower range than controls.

Donors needed at least one pre-ART PBMC sample plus at least two post-ART samples. Amounts of roughly 0.95-11 million cryopreserved PBMC were held in the samples before DNA extraction. Details on this clone: Its antigen is unknown.

The assay, immunoSEQ v3.0, was run at survey level. The method was immunoSEQ multiplex PCR; TCRdb's version includes in-frame clones alone and lacks a portion of them. This sample yields under 45,000 clones, of which 70% to 90% are seen a single time; 4% belongs to the top ten. Looked up from germline, CDR1 is SGHRS and CDR2 is YFSETQ. Germline trimming cut 4 bases from V and 1 base from J; bases unmatched to any gene: 8. The CDR3 consists of 16 residues. The sequence derives from a woman aged 45-60 years with HIV. The chain combines TRBV5-1 with TRBJ2-1; 7 bases are a match to TRBD2. The source was unsorted PBMCs, collected 1.2 years after starting antiretroviral therapy. This CDR3 is CASSPLAGESYNEQFF. CDR3 sequence (DNA): TGCGCCAGCAGCCCCTTGGCGGGGGAGTCCTACAATGAGCAGTTCTTC.